The present T cell receptor beta chain was sequenced within a study of blood T cell repertoires in COVID-19. The CDR3 is 14 amino acids. Per germline, CDR1 SGHDT and CDR2 YYEEEE. The V gene lost 5 bases and the J gene lost 5 bases, with 16 bases spanning the gap. This clone has only one observation. In the study's own analysis: Scientists estimated how many nucleated cells there were by amplifying reference gene primers. Assay used: immunoSEQ multiplex PCR; TCRdb lists only in-frame clones, some missing. D and trimming were read from the DNA, whereas the V and J calls and clone size are those reported in that table. The sample includes 25,000 to 35,000 clones, around 89% seen only once; the top ten take 5% to 6.5%.

The clonotype comes from a human donor in a cohort sampled during active COVID-19. Material for sequencing was peripheral blood. The rearrangement links TRBV5-6 to TRBJ2-5; unclear D gene. CDR3 residues: CASSSRSKLETQYF. CDR3 coding DNA: TGTGCCAGCAGTTCACGGTCAAAGTTGGAGACCCAGTACTTC.